Each of the 26 T cell receptor beta chains below was sequenced from the same sample in a study of cytomegalovirus exposure and HLA in healthy donors (dated by TCRdb to about 2017). The library was built by means of the immunoSEQ multiplex PCR assay. A mixture of 60 forward primers for TCR Vbeta segments and 13 reverse primers for TCR Jbeta segments was used in the multiplex PCR. As stored in TCRdb, this immuneACCESS dataset retains in-frame rearrangements with V and J assigned. A fraction of the clones does not appear; measured against another copy, unresolved V genes explain less than half of the discrepancy, and the remainder lacks a known reason. The table for this sample lists about 140,000 clones; over 8% of them were counted only once. The ten largest clones capture less than 2% of the sample. Sequencing input: PBMCs. These TCRs come from a male donor in good health and CMV-seronegative.

The chain couples TRBV29-1 to TRBJ1-1; D unclear. The CDR3 extends over 13 amino acids. CDR1 is SQVTM, CDR2 ANQGSEA, per germline. The V end was cut by 3 bases, the J end by 2 bases, with 10 bases between. The CDR3 DNA follows: TGCAGCGTTGACGCGGGTGGAAACACTGAAGCTTTCTTT. Encoded protein: CSVDAGGNTEAFF.

This clone was observed a handful of times. This chain links TRBV30 with TRBJ2-7; 11 bases agree with TRBD2. The CDR3 consists of 14 residues. The germline CDR1 and CDR2 sequences are GTSNPN and SVGIG (reference sequence). The ends lost 0 bases at V and 3 bases at J; junction bases unmatched: 1. The CDR3 coding sequence is TGTGCCTGGAGTGTAACTAGCGGGAGCTACGAGCAGTACTTC. Protein product: CAWSVTSGSYEQYF.

This clone was found once. The rearrangement uses TRBV5-5 and TRBJ1-2; no clear D gene. CDR1 SGHKS and CDR2 YYEKEE come from the germline V gene (reference sequence). The CDR3 is 13 residues long. Trimming took 1 base from V and 8 from J, leaving 12 bases between them. DNA for the CDR3: TGTGCCAGCAGCTTGCCAAATCCAGAAGGCTACACCTTC. Its translation: CASSLPNPEGYTF.

The genes are TRBV7-5 and TRBJ2-7; TRBD2 was called by the table and not checked on the DNA. TRBV7-5 is designated a pseudogene. The CDR3 consists of 16 residues. CDR3 nucleotides: TGTGCCAGAAGCCCGCATCTAGCGGGCCTAAACTACGAGCAGTACTTC. This gives the protein CARSPHLAGLNYEQYF.

This clone was recorded a few times. This chain uses TRBV5-4 with TRBJ1-1; 10 bases fit TRBD1. CDR3 length: 14 amino acids. Germline V gene sequence: CDR1 SGHNT, CDR2 YYREEE (reference sequence). The V segment lost 2 bases and the J segment 5 bases; nucleotides outside the gene matches: 3. The CDR3 DNA sequence: TGTGCCAGCAGCTTCGACAGGGGGCAGACTGAAGCTTTCTTT. It encodes CASSFDRGQTEAFF.

This clone came up a few times. The rearrangement joins TRBV9 to TRBJ1-4; no firm D call. V was cut by 2 bases and J by 0 bases, with 5 bases left in between. CDR1 is SGDLS and CDR2 is YYNGEE in the germline V gene. This CDR3 region has 14 residues. The CDR3 spells CASSVATTNEKLFF. As DNA, the CDR3 is TGTGCCAGCAGCGTGGCAACAACTAATGAAAAACTGTTTTTT. The variable domain in full, completed from reference TRBV9 and TRBJ1-4, reads DSGVTQTPKHLITATGQRVTLRCSPRSGDLSVYWYQQSLDQGLQFLIQYYNGEERAKGNILERFSAQQFPDLHSELNLSSLELGDSALYFCASSVATTNEKLFFGSGTQLSVL.

This clone turned up a few times. The chain has TRBV2 and TRBJ1-2; perhaps TRBD1 as D (5 bases). Germline values: CDR1 SNHLY, CDR2 FYNNEI. V was clipped by 4 bases and J by 8 bases, with 14 bases between them. The CDR3 extends over 13 amino acids. The CDR3, as DNA: TGTGCCAGCAGTGGGGGCAGGGTGGCAGGCTACACCTTC. Translating it yields CASSGGRVAGYTF.

There are a few counts of this clone. J is TRBJ1-4 and V is TRBV28; 9 bases line up with TRBD1. The CDR3 is 18 residues long. Trimming cost V 2 bases and J 7 bases; bases outside gene matches: 14. Germline-derived CDR1 and CDR2 are MDHEN and SYDVKM. DNA of the CDR3: TGTGCCAGCAGTTTACGGGGAGCAACAGGGGGCAGAATTGAAAAACTGTTTTTT. Translated, it gives CASSLRGATGGRIEKLFF. Complete variable domain (other parts from reference TRBV28 and TRBJ1-4): DVKVTQSSRYLVKRTGEKVFLECVQDMDHENMFWYRQDPGLGLRLIYFSYDVKMKEKGDIPEGYSVSREKKERFSLILESASTNQTSMYLCASSLRGATGGRIEKLFFGSGTQLSVL.

This clone was recorded a few times. The V and J genes are TRBV6-6 and TRBJ1-2; D is ambiguous. V lost 5 bases to trimming and J lost 6 bases, with 13 bases between them. The germline gives CDR1 MNHNY, CDR2 SVGAGI (reference sequence). This CDR3 is built from 13 residues. CDR3 sequence reads: CASSLQPTDGYTF. Here the CDR3 DNA reads TGTGCCAGCAGTCTACAGCCCACTGATGGCTACACCTTC.

This clone was detected a few times. V gene TRBV7-2 combines with J gene TRBJ2-7; 10 bases are shared with TRBD1. Germline V gene data show CDR1 as SGHTA and CDR2 as FQGNSA. V lost 5 bases and J lost 2; bases outside the gene matches: 15. CDR3 length: 18 amino acids. CDR3 DNA sequence: TGTGCCAGCAGCACTCCCCCCTTATGGGGACAGGGGCCCTACGAGCAGTACTTC. Its translation: CASSTPPLWGQGPYEQYF.

The V call is TRBV5-1, the J call TRBJ1-4; D ambiguous. V was cut by 2 bases and J by 0 bases, with 5 bases left in between. Germline CDR1 and CDR2: SGHRS and YFSETQ. The CDR3 consists of 14 residues. CDR3: CASSFVATNEKLFF. In DNA form, the CDR3 reads TGCGCCAGCAGCTTCGTTGCAACTAATGAAAAACTGTTTTTT.

V gene TRBV5-8 combines with J gene TRBJ2-5; 7 nucleotides match TRBD1. Per the germline V gene, CDR1 is SGHTS and CDR2 is YDEGEE. V lost 0 bases and J lost 7; bases outside the gene matches: 6. The CDR3 spans 14 residues. CDR3 DNA sequence: TGTGCCAGCAGCTTGGGAAGGGGGCAGGGGACCCAGTACTTC. Amino acids: CASSLGRGQGTQYF.

This clone showed up just a few times. The J gene is TRBJ1-4, the V gene TRBV28; 9 bases fit TRBD1. Trimming took 10 bases from V and 9 from J; bases not matched to a gene: 6. CDR1 and CDR2 (germline): MDHEN, SYDVKM. The CDR3 extends over 12 amino acids. In DNA, the CDR3 is TGTGCCACCGACAGGGGGTCACAAAAACTGTTTTTT. Its translation is CATDRGSQKLFF. The full variable domain, its missing parts supplied by reference TRBV28 and TRBJ1-4, is DVKVTQSSRYLVKRTGEKVFLECVQDMDHENMFWYRQDPGLGLRLIYFSYDVKMKEKGDIPEGYSVSREKKERFSLILESASTNQTSMYLCATDRGSQKLFFGSGTQLSVL.

This clone turned up a few times. V is TRBV4-3 and J is TRBJ1-3, with D possibly matching TRBD1 (5 bases). Deletions cut 3 bases from V and 0 bases from J, with 9 bases between. This CDR3 has 15 amino acids. Germline V CDR1 and CDR2: LGHNA, YSLEER. The CDR3 is CASSQDTFSGNTIYF. CDR3 nucleotides: TGCGCCAGCAGCCAGGACACCTTCTCTGGAAACACCATATATTTT.

J is TRBJ2-1 and V is TRBV29-1, with TRBD1 matching 7 bases. J gave up 9 bases and V 4 bases, and 12 bases lay outside the gene matches. Germline V lookup: CDR1 SQVTM, CDR2 ANQGSEA. The CDR3 length is 14 residues. CDR3 loop: CSVVGQRSFGEQFF. In DNA, the CDR3 is TGCAGCGTTGTGGGACAGCGAAGTTTCGGTGAGCAGTTCTTC.

The chain uses TRBV6-1 and TRBJ2-1; weak D call: TRBD1 (5 bases). Looked up from germline, CDR1 is MNHNS and CDR2 is SASEGT. Trimming cost V 3 bases and J 10 bases, with 13 bases left between them. This CDR3 is built from 13 residues. The CDR3 reads CASSETVLEEQFF. As DNA, the CDR3 is TGTGCCAGCAGTGAGACAGTTTTAGAAGAGCAGTTCTTC.

This clone was observed a handful of times. The chain uses TRBV5-6 and TRBJ2-2; D is possibly TRBD1 (6 bases). Looked up from germline, CDR1 is SGHDT and CDR2 is YYEEEE. The CDR3 is 17 amino acids. Trimming stripped 5 bases from V and 0 bases from J, with 17 bases between. CDR3 nucleotides: TGTGCCAGCAGTTCACGGAAAACAGGGACGAACACCGGGGAGCTGTTTTTT. Translating gives CASSSRKTGTNTGELFF.

This chain uses TRBV10-3 with TRBJ2-3; perhaps TRBD2 as D (5 bases). The CDR3 extends over 16 amino acids. Germline CDR1 ENHRY, CDR2 SYGVKD. With 3 bases removed from V and 4 bases from J, the gap between germline ends came to 17 bases. The CDR3 bases are TGTGCCATCAGTGACTCCCGGGGAGACGGGCCAGATACGCAGTATTTT. It specifies CAISDSRGDGPDTQYF.

This clone was counted only a few times. The J gene is TRBJ1-2, the V gene TRBV27; 9 nucleotides align to TRBD1. CDR1 and CDR2 from the germline V gene are MNHEY and SMNVEV (reference sequence). The CDR3 loop spans 18 amino acids. With V trimmed by 6 bases and J by 1 base, 15 bases remained unmatched. CDR3 bases: TGTGCCAGCAGGCGAACATCCGGGACAGGGCGGTATAACTATGGCTACACCTTC. It codes for CASRRTSGTGRYNYGYTF.

This clone was picked up a small number of times. In DNA, the CDR3 is TGTGCCAGCAGAAGGACAGGGAGCACAGATACGCAGTATTTT. It codes for CASRRTGSTDTQYF. The V call is TRBV27, the J call TRBJ2-3, with 8 bases matching TRBD1. The V segment lost 6 bases and the J segment 0 bases; nucleotides outside the gene matches: 2. The CDR3 contains 14 residues. The V gene's germline CDR1 is MNHEY and CDR2 SMNVEV (reference sequence).

This clone turned up a few times. This chain connects TRBV5-1 to TRBJ1-2; 9 positions match TRBD1. CDR3 length: 14 amino acids. Germline CDR1 SGHRS, CDR2 YFSETQ. With V trimmed by 0 bases and J by 5 bases, 2 bases remained unmatched. In DNA, the CDR3 is TGCGCCAGCAGCTTGGCGACAGGGGGATATGGCTACACCTTC. It codes for CASSLATGGYGYTF.

The rearrangement joins TRBV6-1 to TRBJ1-5, with a tentative D call TRBD1 (6 bases). Trimming removed 6 bases from V and 8 bases from J, with 14 bases in between. The germline gives CDR1 MNHNS, CDR2 SASEGT. CDR3 length: 13 residues. The CDR3 nucleotides are TGTGCCAGCAGCCGGGGGGCGACAGAGCCCCAGCATTTT. Translating it yields CASSRGATEPQHF.

The J gene is TRBJ2-2, the V gene TRBV9; no clear D gene. Germline CDR1 and CDR2: SGDLS and YYNGEE. The CDR3 length is 13 residues. V gave up 3 bases and J gave up 1 base, with 4 bases separating them. The CDR3 spells CASSGQNTGELFF. The CDR3 DNA is TGTGCCAGCAGCGGTCAGAACACCGGGGAGCTGTTTTTT.

CDR3 residues: CASSVFRGPNYGYTF. DNA for the CDR3: TGTGCCAGCAGCGTGTTCAGGGGGCCTAACTATGGCTACACCTTC. The rearrangement joins TRBV9 to TRBJ1-2; 8 bases line up with TRBD1. The CDR3 runs 15 residues. Germline CDR1 is SGDLS and CDR2 is YYNGEE. The junction had 3 bases not matched to a gene; V was cut back by 2 bases and J by 0 bases.

This clone was recorded a few times. V is TRBV4-1 and J is TRBJ1-4; D gene ambiguous. This CDR3 contains 16 residues. Germline lookup yields CDR1 MGHRA and CDR2 YSYEKL. V was pared by 0 bases and J by 4 bases, with 12 bases between. CDR3 region: CASSQDFTPLNEKLFF. The CDR3, as DNA: TGCGCCAGCAGCCAAGATTTCACTCCACTTAATGAAAAACTGTTTTTT.

CDR3 in DNA: TGCGCCAGCAGCTTGGATCTAGCGTCCAACAATGAGCAGTTCTTC. Its translation is CASSLDLASNNEQFF. V is TRBV5-1 and J is TRBJ2-1, with D perhaps matching TRBD2 (6 bases). V lost 0 bases and J 5 bases, leaving 12 bases between the germline ends. Germline CDR1 is SGHRS and CDR2 is YFSETQ. The CDR3 has 15 residues.